This T cell receptor (beta chain) was captured by sequencing in a study of tumor-infiltrating lymphocytes in oesophageal squamous cell carcinoma. The sample holds a few counts of this clonotype. V shed 0 bases and J shed 8 bases, with 9 bases lying between them. There are 13 residues in the CDR3. Per germline, CDR1 SGDLS and CDR2 YYNGEE. One entry per CDR3 protein results from TCRdb running MiXCR on the PCR reads. The data contain approximately 9,500 distinct CDR3 sequences, about 55% of them singletons. The chain links TRBV9 to TRBJ2-1; D uncertain. The specimen sequenced was esophageal tumor tissue. The sequence came from a male donor with esophageal squamous cell carcinoma. The CDR3 spells CASSVAARHEQFF. CDR3 coding DNA: TGTGCCAGCAGCGTAGCCGCCCGGCATGAGCAGTTCTTC.